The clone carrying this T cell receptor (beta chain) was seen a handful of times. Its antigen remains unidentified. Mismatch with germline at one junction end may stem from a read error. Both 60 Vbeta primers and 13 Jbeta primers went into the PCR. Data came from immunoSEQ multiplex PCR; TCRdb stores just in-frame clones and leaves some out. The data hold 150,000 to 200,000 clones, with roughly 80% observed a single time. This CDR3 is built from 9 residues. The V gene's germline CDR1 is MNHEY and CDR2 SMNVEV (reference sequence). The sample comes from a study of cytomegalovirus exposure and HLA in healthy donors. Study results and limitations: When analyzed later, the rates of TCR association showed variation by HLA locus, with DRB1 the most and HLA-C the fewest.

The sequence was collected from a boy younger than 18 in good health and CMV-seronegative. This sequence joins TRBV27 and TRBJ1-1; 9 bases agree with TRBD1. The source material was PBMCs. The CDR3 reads CASSRQGDF. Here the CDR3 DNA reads TGTGCCAGCAGCAGACAGGGGGACTTT.